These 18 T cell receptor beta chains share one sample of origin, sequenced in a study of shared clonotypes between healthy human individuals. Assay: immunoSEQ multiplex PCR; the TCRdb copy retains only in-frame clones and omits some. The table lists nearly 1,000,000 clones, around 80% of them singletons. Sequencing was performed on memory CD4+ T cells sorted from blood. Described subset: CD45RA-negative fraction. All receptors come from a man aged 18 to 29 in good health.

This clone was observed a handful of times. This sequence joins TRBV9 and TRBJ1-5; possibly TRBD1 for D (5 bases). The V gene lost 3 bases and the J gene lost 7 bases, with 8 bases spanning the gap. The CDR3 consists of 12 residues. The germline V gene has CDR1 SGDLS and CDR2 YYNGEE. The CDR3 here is CASSAKGQPQHF. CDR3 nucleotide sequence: TGTGCCAGCAGCGCTAAGGGGCAGCCCCAGCATTTT.

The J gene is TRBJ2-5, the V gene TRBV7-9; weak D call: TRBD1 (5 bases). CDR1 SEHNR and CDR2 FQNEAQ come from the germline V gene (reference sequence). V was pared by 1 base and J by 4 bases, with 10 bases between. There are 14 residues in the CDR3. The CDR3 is CASSLVRVGETQYF. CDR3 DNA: TGTGCCAGCAGCTTAGTCAGGGTCGGAGAGACCCAGTACTTC.

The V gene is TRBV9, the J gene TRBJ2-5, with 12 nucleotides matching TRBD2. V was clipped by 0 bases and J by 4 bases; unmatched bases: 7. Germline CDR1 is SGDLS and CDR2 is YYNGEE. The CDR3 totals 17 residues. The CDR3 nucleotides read TGTGCCAGCAGCGTAGACCTGGGACTAGCGGGTGCAGAGACCCAGTACTTC. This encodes CASSVDLGLAGAETQYF.

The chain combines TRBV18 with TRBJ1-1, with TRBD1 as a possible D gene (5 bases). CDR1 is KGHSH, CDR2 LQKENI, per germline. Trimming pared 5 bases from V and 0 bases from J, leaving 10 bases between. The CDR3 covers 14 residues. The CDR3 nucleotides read TGTGCCAGCTCAACCGGGACCATGAACACTGAAGCTTTCTTT. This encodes CASSTGTMNTEAFF.

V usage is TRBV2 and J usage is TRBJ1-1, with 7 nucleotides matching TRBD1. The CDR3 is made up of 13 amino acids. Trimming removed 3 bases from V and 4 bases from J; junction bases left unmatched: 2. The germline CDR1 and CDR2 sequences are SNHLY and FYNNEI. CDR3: CASSDDRATEAFF. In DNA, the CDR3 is TGTGCCAGCAGTGATGACAGGGCCACTGAAGCTTTCTTT.

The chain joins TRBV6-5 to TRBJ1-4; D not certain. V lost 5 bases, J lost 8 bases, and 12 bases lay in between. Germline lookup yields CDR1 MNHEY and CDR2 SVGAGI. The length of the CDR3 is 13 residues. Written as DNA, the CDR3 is TGTGCCAGCAGTGCGCCTGGAAGCGAAAAACTGTTTTTT. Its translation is CASSAPGSEKLFF.

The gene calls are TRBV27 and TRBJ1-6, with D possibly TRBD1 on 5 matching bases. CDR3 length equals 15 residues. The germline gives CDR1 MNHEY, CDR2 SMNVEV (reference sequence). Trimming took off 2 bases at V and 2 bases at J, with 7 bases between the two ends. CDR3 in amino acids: CASSLEGPYNSPLHF. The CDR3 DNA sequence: TGTGCCAGCAGTTTAGAGGGGCCCTATAATTCACCCCTCCACTTT.

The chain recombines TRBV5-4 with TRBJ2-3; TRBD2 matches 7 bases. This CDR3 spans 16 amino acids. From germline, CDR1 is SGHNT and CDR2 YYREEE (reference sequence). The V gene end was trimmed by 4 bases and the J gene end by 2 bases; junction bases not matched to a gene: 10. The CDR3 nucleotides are TGTGCCAGCAGCGGCGCACAGCGGGGATTCACAGATACGCAGTATTTT. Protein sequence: CASSGAQRGFTDTQYF.

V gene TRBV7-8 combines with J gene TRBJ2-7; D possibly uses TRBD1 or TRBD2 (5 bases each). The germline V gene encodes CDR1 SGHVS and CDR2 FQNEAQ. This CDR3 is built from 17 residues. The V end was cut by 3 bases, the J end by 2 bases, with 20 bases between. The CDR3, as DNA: TGTGCCAGCAGCTTTTGGGTGGCCGGGACGGGGACCTACGAGCAGTACTTC. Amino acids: CASSFWVAGTGTYEQYF. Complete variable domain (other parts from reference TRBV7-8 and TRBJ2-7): GAGVSQSPRYKVAKRGQDVALRCDPISGHVSLFWYQQALGQGPEFLTYFQNEAQLDKSGLPSDRFFAERPEGSVSTLKIQRTQQEDSAVYLCASSFWVAGTGTYEQYFGPGTRLTVT.

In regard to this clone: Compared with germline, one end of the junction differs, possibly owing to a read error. The CDR3 loop is CASSLQREGTDTQYF. The CDR3 DNA sequence: TGTGCTAGCAGCTTACAGCGGGAGGGCACAGATACGCAGTATTTT. V and J are TRBV7-7 and TRBJ2-3; 9 nucleotides line up with TRBD2. The CDR3 extends over 15 amino acids. CDR1 is SSHAT, CDR2 FNYEAQ, per germline (reference sequence).

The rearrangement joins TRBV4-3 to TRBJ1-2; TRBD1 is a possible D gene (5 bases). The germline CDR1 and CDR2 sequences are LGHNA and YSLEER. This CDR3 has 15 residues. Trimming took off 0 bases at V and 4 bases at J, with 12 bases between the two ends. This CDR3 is CASSQERQGPYGYTF. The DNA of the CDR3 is TGCGCCAGCAGCCAAGAAAGGCAGGGTCCCTATGGCTACACCTTC.

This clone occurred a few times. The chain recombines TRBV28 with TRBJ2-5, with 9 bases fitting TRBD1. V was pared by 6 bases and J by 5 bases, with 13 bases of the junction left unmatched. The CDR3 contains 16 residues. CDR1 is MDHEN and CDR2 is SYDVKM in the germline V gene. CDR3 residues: CASSPSTGGFGETQYF. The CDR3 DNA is TGTGCCAGCAGCCCATCGACAGGGGGGTTTGGTGAGACCCAGTACTTC.

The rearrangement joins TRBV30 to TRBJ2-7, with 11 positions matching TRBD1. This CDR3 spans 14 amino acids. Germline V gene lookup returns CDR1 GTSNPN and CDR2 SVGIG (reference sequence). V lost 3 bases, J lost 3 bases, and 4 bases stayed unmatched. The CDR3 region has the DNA TGTGCCTGGAGGCCGGGACAGGGGGTCTACGAGCAGTACTTC. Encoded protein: CAWRPGQGVYEQYF.

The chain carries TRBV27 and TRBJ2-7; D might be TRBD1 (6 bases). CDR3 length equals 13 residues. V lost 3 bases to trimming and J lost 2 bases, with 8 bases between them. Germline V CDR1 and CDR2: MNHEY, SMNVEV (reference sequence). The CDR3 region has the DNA TGTGCCAGCAGTTTTACAGGGCCCTACGAGCAGTACTTC. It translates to CASSFTGPYEQYF.

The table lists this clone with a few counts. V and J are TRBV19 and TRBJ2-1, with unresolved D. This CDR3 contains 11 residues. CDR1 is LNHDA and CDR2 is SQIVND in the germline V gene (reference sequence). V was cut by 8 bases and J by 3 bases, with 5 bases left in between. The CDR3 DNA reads TGTGCCAGTCAGGACTACAATGAGCAGTTCTTC. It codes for CASQDYNEQFF.

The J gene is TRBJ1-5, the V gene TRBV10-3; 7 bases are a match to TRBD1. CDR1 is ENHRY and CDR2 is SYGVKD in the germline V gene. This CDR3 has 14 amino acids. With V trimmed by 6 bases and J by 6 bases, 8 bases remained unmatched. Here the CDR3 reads CAISAGGDSQPQHF. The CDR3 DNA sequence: TGTGCCATCAGCGCGGGGGGGGACAGTCAGCCCCAGCATTTT.

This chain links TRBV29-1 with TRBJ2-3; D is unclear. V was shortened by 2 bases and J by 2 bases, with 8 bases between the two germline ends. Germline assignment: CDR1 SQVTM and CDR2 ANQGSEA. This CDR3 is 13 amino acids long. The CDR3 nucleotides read TGCAGCGTTGAAAATGGCCTCACAGATACGCAGTATTTT. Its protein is CSVENGLTDTQYF.

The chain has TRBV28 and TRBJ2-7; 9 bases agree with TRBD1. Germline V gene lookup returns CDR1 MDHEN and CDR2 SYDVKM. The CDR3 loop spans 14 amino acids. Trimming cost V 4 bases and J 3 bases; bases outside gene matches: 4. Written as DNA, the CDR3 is TGTGCCAGCAGTTCGACAGGGGGTATCTACGAGCAGTACTTC. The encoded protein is CASSSTGGIYEQYF.